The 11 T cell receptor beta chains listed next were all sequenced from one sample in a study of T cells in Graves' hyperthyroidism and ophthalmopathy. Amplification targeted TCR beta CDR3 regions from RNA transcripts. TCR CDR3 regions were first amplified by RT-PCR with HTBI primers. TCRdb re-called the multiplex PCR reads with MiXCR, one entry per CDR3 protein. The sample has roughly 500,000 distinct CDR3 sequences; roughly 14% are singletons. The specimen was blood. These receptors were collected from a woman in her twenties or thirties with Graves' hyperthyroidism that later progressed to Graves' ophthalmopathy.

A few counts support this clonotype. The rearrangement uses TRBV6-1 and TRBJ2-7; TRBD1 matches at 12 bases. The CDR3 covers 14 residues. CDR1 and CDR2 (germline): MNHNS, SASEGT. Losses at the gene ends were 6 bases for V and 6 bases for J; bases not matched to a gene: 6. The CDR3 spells CASRSGTGGVEQYF. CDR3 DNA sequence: TGTGCCAGCAGGTCCGGGACAGGGGGCGTCGAGCAGTACTTC.

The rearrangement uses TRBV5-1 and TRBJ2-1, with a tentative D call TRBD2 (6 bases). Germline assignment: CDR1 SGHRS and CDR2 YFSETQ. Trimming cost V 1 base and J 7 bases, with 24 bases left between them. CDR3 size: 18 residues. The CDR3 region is CASSLFGVVGVGGNEQFF. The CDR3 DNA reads TGCGCCAGCAGCTTGTTCGGGGTGGTGGGAGTCGGAGGGAATGAGCAGTTCTTC. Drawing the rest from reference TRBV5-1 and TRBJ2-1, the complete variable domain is KAGVTQTPRYLIKTRGQQVTLSCSPISGHRSVSWYQQTPGQGLQFLFEYFSETQRNKGNFPGRFSGRQFSNSRSEMNVSTLELGDSALYLCASSLFGVVGVGGNEQFFGPGTRLTVL.

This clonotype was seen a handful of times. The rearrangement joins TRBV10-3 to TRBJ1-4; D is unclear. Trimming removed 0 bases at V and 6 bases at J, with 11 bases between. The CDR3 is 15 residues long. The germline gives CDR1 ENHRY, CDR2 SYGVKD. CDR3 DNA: TGTGCCATCAGTGAGTCGGTACAACCCGATGAAAAACTGTTTTTT. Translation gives CAISESVQPDEKLFF.

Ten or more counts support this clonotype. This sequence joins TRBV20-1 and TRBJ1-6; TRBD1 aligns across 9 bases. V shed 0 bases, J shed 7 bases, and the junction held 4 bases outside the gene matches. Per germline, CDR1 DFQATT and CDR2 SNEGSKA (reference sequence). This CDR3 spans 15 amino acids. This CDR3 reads CSARDGQGRNSPLHF. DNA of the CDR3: TGCAGTGCTAGAGATGGACAGGGGCGGAATTCACCCCTCCACTTT.

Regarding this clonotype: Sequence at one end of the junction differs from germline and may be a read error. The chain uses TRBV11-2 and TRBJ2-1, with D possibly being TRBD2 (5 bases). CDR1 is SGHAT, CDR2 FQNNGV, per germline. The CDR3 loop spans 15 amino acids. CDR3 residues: CASSLTGGSSNEQFF. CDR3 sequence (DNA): TGTGCCAGCAGCTTGACTGGAGGCTCCTCCAATGAGCAGTTCTTC.

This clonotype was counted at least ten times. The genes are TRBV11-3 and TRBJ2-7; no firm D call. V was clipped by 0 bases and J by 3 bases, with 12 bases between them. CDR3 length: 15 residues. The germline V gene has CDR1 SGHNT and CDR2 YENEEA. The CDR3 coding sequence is TGTGCCAGCAGCTTAGAGGGCCTTTCGGGCTACGAGCAGTACTTC. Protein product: CASSLEGLSGYEQYF.

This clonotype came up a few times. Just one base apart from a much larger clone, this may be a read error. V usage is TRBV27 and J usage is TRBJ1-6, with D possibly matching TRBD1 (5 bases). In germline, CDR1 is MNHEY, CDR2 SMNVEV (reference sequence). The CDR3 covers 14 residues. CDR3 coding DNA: TGTGCCAGCAGTTTCAACGGGGCAAATTCACCCCTCCGCTTT. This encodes CASSFNGANSPLRF.

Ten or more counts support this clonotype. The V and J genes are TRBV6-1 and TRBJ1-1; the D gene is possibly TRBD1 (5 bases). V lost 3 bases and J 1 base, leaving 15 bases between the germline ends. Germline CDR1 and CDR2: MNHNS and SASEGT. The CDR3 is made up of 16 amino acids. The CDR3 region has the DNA TGTGCCAGCAGTGATCGTAGTGACAGCCGGAACACTGAAGCTTTCTTT. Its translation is CASSDRSDSRNTEAFF.

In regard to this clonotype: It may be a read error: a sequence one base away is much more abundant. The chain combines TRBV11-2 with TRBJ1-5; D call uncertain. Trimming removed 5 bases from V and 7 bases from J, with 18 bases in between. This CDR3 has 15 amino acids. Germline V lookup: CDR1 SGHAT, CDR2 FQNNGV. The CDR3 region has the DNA TGTGCCAGCAGCGAAGGGCCGGGGATTAGACAGCCCCAGCATTTT. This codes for CASSEGPGIRQPQHF.

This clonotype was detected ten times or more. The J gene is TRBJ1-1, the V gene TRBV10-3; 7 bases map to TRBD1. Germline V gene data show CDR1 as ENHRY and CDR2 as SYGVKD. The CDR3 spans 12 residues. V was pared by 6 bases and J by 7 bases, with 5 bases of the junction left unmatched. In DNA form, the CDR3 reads TGTGCCATCAGGGGAGGGGGCGGTGAAGCTTTCTTT. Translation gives CAIRGGGGEAFF.

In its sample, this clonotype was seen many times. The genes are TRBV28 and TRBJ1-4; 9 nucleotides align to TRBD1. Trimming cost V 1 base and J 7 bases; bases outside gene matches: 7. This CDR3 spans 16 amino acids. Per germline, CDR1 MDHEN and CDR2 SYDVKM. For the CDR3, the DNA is TGTGCCAGCAGTTTATCAGGACAGGGGAAAGGTGAAAAACTGTTTTTT. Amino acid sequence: CASSLSGQGKGEKLFF.